Below are 28 T cell receptor beta chains sequenced from a single sample in a study of shared clonotypes between healthy human individuals. Naive CD8 populations comprised CD45RO-negative cells positively selected for CCR7, excluding terminally differentiated effector memory CD45RA+ cells. Libraries were prepared by immunoSEQ multiplex PCR; TCRdb keeps only in-frame clonotypes and omits some of them. The sample has roughly 650,000 clones; roughly 96% are singletons. The specimen was naive CD8+ T cells sorted from blood. The receptors were sampled from a woman in her thirties in good health.

The chain carries TRBV11-2 and TRBJ2-5; D is ambiguous. V was shortened by 0 bases and J by 1 base, with 9 bases between the two germline ends. Germline values: CDR1 SGHAT, CDR2 FQNNGV. There are 15 residues in the CDR3. This CDR3 is CASSLDPYSQETQYF. The CDR3 DNA reads as TGTGCCAGCAGCTTAGATCCGTACTCCCAAGAGACCCAGTACTTC.

The V call is TRBV5-6, the J call TRBJ2-7; TRBD1 matches 8 bases. The V gene end was trimmed by 5 bases and the J gene end by 3 bases; junction bases not matched to a gene: 10. There are 15 residues in the CDR3. Germline V gives CDR1 SGHDT, CDR2 YYEEEE. CDR3: CASSRAGGFVYEQYF. CDR3 nucleotides: TGTGCCAGCAGTAGGGCAGGGGGCTTTGTCTACGAGCAGTACTTC.

The V call is TRBV7-2, the J call TRBJ2-1, with 8 bases aligning to TRBD2. The germline CDR1 and CDR2 sequences are SGHTA and FQGNSA. Unmatched junction bases numbered 7, after V lost 5 bases and J lost 1 base. CDR3 length: 16 amino acids. As DNA, the CDR3 is TGTGCCAGCAGCCCGGGGGGGCGCCCGTCCTACAATGAGCAGTTCTTC. Residues: CASSPGGRPSYNEQFF.

The chain has TRBV7-9 and TRBJ2-1, with D possibly called TRBD1 or TRBD2 (5 bases each). This CDR3 contains 9 residues. CDR1 and CDR2 (germline): SEHNR, FQNEAQ (reference sequence). V gave up 11 bases and J gave up 9 bases, with 8 bases separating them. CDR3 sequence reads: CAAGGEQFF. DNA of the CDR3: TGTGCCGCTGGGGGTGAGCAGTTCTTC. Using reference TRBV7-9 and TRBJ2-1 for the parts outside the CDR3, the full variable domain is DTGVSQNPRHKITKRGQNVTFRCDPISEHNRLYWYRQTLGQGPEFLTYFQNEAQLEKSRLLSDRFSAERPKGSFSTLEIQRTEQGDSAMYLCAAGGEQFFGPGTRLTVL.

V and J are TRBV5-1 and TRBJ2-3; TRBD1 or TRBD2 may be the D gene (5 bases each). V was cut by 7 bases and J by 8 bases, with 26 bases left in between. The germline gives CDR1 SGHRS, CDR2 YFSETQ. The CDR3 spans 16 residues. The CDR3: CASALDSPLGRGTQYF. The CDR3 bases are TGCGCCAGCGCCCTGGACTCACCGCTGGGACGCGGTACGCAGTATTTT.

The chain uses TRBV2 and TRBJ2-3, with 9 nucleotides matching TRBD2. The V gene's germline CDR1 is SNHLY and CDR2 FYNNEI. Trimming cost V 6 bases and J 3 bases; bases outside gene matches: 7. The length of the CDR3 is 15 residues. In DNA, the CDR3 is TGTGCCAGCAGGGAGGGTAGCGGGGGTACAGATACGCAGTATTTT. Its protein product is CASREGSGGTDTQYF.

The gene calls are TRBV14 and TRBJ1-1; unclear D gene. Germline V CDR1 and CDR2: SGHDN, FVKESK. V was shortened by 1 base and J by 3 bases, with 9 bases between the two germline ends. This CDR3 is 14 amino acids long. CDR3 sequence (DNA): TGTGCCAGCAGCCAAGTCAGCTTGGACACTGAAGCTTTCTTT. It is translated as CASSQVSLDTEAFF.

The V and J genes are TRBV6-5 and TRBJ2-7, with D perhaps TRBD1 (5 bases). The germline V gene has CDR1 MNHEY and CDR2 SVGAGI. The V gene lost 3 bases and the J gene lost 5 bases, with 14 bases spanning the gap. The CDR3 loop spans 14 amino acids. The CDR3 sequence: CASSYSGPGDEQYF. The CDR3 nucleotides read TGTGCCAGCAGTTATTCAGGGCCGGGCGACGAGCAGTACTTC.

Only one count was recorded for this clone. The chain couples TRBV25-1 to TRBJ2-1; 7 bases are a match to TRBD1. The CDR3 totals 16 residues. V shed 3 bases, J shed 0 bases, and the junction held 5 bases outside the gene matches. Per the germline V gene, CDR1 is MGHDK and CDR2 is SYGVNS. Here the CDR3 reads CASSDTGVGSYNEQFF. CDR3 DNA: TGTGCCAGCAGTGATACAGGGGTAGGCTCCTACAATGAGCAGTTCTTC.

This chain links TRBV4-1 with TRBJ2-1; 11 bases match TRBD2. Germline V lookup: CDR1 MGHRA, CDR2 YSYEKL. J lost 3 bases, V lost 0 bases, and 4 bases had no gene match. The CDR3 loop spans 17 amino acids. The CDR3, as DNA: TGCGCCAGCAGCCAAGAAGGACTAGCGGGTGTCTACAATGAGCAGTTCTTC. Protein sequence: CASSQEGLAGVYNEQFF.

The chain is built from TRBV5-6 and TRBJ2-1; 11 nucleotides align to TRBD2. In germline, CDR1 is SGHDT, CDR2 YYEEEE. CDR3 length equals 16 residues. The trim removed 4 bases at V and 7 bases at J, leaving 10 bases unmatched. The CDR3 here is CASSLSLAGDFNEQFF. The CDR3 bases are TGTGCCAGCAGCCTTTCACTAGCGGGGGACTTTAATGAGCAGTTCTTC.

The chain uses TRBV10-1 and TRBJ2-1; no definite D call. The ends were cut back, 2 bases at V and 7 bases at J, with 9 bases in the middle. CDR1 is WNHNN, CDR2 SYGVQD, per germline (reference sequence). The CDR3 is 13 amino acids. DNA for the CDR3: TGCGCCAGCAGTGAGGGCCTAACTAATGAGCAGTTCTTC. It is translated as CASSEGLTNEQFF.

The V gene is TRBV5-1, the J gene TRBJ2-3; TRBD2 is a possible D gene (6 bases). V lost 0 bases and J 1 base, leaving 18 bases between the germline ends. CDR3 length: 18 amino acids. In germline, CDR1 is SGHRS, CDR2 YFSETQ. The CDR3: CASSLDSRGGERTDTQYF. The CDR3 DNA sequence: TGCGCCAGCAGCTTGGATAGTCGCGGAGGGGAGCGCACAGATACGCAGTATTTT. The full variable domain, rest sourced from reference TRBV5-1 and TRBJ2-3, is KAGVTQTPRYLIKTRGQQVTLSCSPISGHRSVSWYQQTPGQGLQFLFEYFSETQRNKGNFPGRFSGRQFSNSRSEMNVSTLELGDSALYLCASSLDSRGGERTDTQYFGPGTRLTVL.

The chain has TRBV5-6 and TRBJ2-3, with TRBD2 identical over 15 bases. In germline, CDR1 is SGHDT, CDR2 YYEEEE. Losses at the gene ends were 4 bases for V and 2 bases for J; bases not matched to a gene: 5. The CDR3 extends over 17 amino acids. CDR3 DNA sequence: TGTGCCAGCAGCGGGTGGACTAGCGGGAGGGACACAGATACGCAGTATTTT. It yields the protein CASSGWTSGRDTDTQYF.

This clone appeared a single time. J is TRBJ2-7 and V is TRBV28, with TRBD2 as a possible D gene (6 bases). CDR3 length: 15 residues. Germline CDR1 and CDR2: MDHEN and SYDVKM. Trimming left V 5 bases short and J 0 bases short, with 14 bases between. In nucleotides, the CDR3 is TGTGCCAGCAGTCCCCGGGACTGGGGCTCCTACGAGCAGTACTTC. It is translated as CASSPRDWGSYEQYF.

The rearrangement links TRBV13 to TRBJ1-4, with D unclear. The CDR3 is 15 residues long. Per the germline V gene, CDR1 is PRHDT and CDR2 is FYEKMQ (reference sequence). V lost 5 bases, J lost 6 bases, and 16 bases lay in between. Written as DNA, the CDR3 is TGTGCCAGCAGCAAAAGCCCCCGGGCTGATGAAAAACTGTTTTTT. Amino acid sequence: CASSKSPRADEKLFF.

Regarding this clone: Other DNA sequences in the sample encode the same CDR3. The genes are TRBV5-1 and TRBJ2-7; 8 bases line up with TRBD1. Germline CDR1 is SGHRS and CDR2 is YFSETQ. Losses at the gene ends were 2 bases for V and 4 bases for J; bases not matched to a gene: 8. This CDR3 comprises 15 residues. The DNA of the CDR3 is TGCGCCAGCAGCTTAGGGCAGGGGGCTACGTACGAGCAGTACTTC. It codes for CASSLGQGATYEQYF. Based on the CDR3 plus reference TRBV5-1 and TRBJ2-7, the full variable domain is KAGVTQTPRYLIKTRGQQVTLSCSPISGHRSVSWYQQTPGQGLQFLFEYFSETQRNKGNFPGRFSGRQFSNSRSEMNVSTLELGDSALYLCASSLGQGATYEQYFGPGTRLTVT.

V gene TRBV28 combines with J gene TRBJ1-5; D is possibly TRBD1 (5 bases). CDR1 is MDHEN and CDR2 is SYDVKM in the germline V gene. The CDR3 spans 15 residues. With 5 bases removed from V and 0 bases from J, the gap between germline ends came to 11 bases. The CDR3 sequence is CASSHSRGSNQPQHF. In DNA form, the CDR3 reads TGTGCCAGCAGTCATAGTAGGGGTAGCAATCAGCCCCAGCATTTT.

The chain employs TRBV7-9 and TRBJ2-3; 7 bases agree with TRBD1. The V segment lost 5 bases and the J segment 2 bases; nucleotides outside the gene matches: 7. This CDR3 region has 15 residues. Germline CDR1 is SEHNR and CDR2 is FQNEAQ (reference sequence). CDR3 protein: CASSPPTGNTDTQYF. The DNA of the CDR3 is TGTGCCAGCAGCCCCCCGACAGGGAACACAGATACGCAGTATTTT.

This clone has more than one count but fewer than ten. The chain uses TRBV5-8 and TRBJ1-1; unclear D gene. This CDR3 has 11 amino acids. V was shortened by 4 bases and J by 0 bases, with 1 base between the two germline ends. CDR1 is SGHTS and CDR2 is YDEGEE in the germline V gene. The CDR3 is CASSLNTEAFF. The CDR3 coding sequence is TGTGCCAGCAGCCTGAACACTGAAGCTTTCTTT.

The V and J genes are TRBV7-9 and TRBJ2-7, with D perhaps assigned TRBD1 or TRBD2 (5 bases each). V lost 5 bases and J lost 12, with 26 bases in between. The CDR3 sequence is 15 residues long. Germline CDR1 and CDR2: SEHNR and FQNEAQ (reference sequence). CDR3 loop: CASSPGTNRGLNRYF. Here the CDR3 DNA reads TGTGCCAGCAGCCCCGGGACCAACCGGGGTTTGAACAGGTACTTC.

This chain joins TRBV28 and TRBJ2-4, with 7 bases that match TRBD2. The V gene's germline CDR1 is MDHEN and CDR2 SYDVKM. The V gene end was trimmed by 3 bases and the J gene end by 1 base; junction bases not matched to a gene: 6. The CDR3 extends over 16 amino acids. The CDR3 sequence is CASSFGGEGAKNIQYF. The CDR3 DNA reads TGTGCCAGCAGTTTTGGAGGGGAGGGTGCCAAAAACATTCAGTACTTC. The complete variable domain, with remaining parts taken from reference TRBV28 and TRBJ2-4, reads DVKVTQSSRYLVKRTGEKVFLECVQDMDHENMFWYRQDPGLGLRLIYFSYDVKMKEKGDIPEGYSVSREKKERFSLILESASTNQTSMYLCASSFGGEGAKNIQYFGAGTRLSVL.

The chain is built from TRBV27 and TRBJ2-1; possibly TRBD2 for D (6 bases). In germline, CDR1 is MNHEY, CDR2 SMNVEV (reference sequence). The CDR3 totals 13 residues. Between the trimmed V and J ends, which lost 5 bases and 6 bases, there was a span of 11 bases. DNA of the CDR3: TGTGCCAGCAGTCCCCATAGCGGCAATGAGCAGTTCTTC. Its translation is CASSPHSGNEQFF.

The chain combines TRBV6-6 with TRBJ2-1, with 7 bases that match TRBD2. The CDR3 extends over 16 amino acids. The germline V gene has CDR1 MNHNY and CDR2 SVGAGI (reference sequence). The V and J ends lost 5 bases and 0 bases, in that order; junction bases with no gene match: 7. CDR3 sequence: CASSRTRDASYNEQFF. CDR3 DNA sequence: TGTGCCAGCAGTCGGACTAGGGACGCCTCCTACAATGAGCAGTTCTTC.

CDR3 DNA sequence: TGTGCCAGCAGTTTATCGGCCAGGGCTGTCTACAATGAGCAGTTCTTC. Protein sequence: CASSLSARAVYNEQFF. The genes are TRBV27 and TRBJ2-1; possibly TRBD1 for D (5 bases). The ends were cut back, 0 bases at V and 3 bases at J, with 12 bases in the middle. CDR3 size: 16 residues. Germline V CDR1 and CDR2: MNHEY, SMNVEV (reference sequence).

The genes are TRBV28 and TRBJ1-5; possibly TRBD1 for D (6 bases). The CDR3 runs 16 residues. Trimming cost V 3 bases and J 0 bases, with 12 bases left between them. Germline-derived CDR1 and CDR2 are MDHEN and SYDVKM. For the CDR3, the DNA is TGTGCCAGCAGTTTTTATAGGGGGGGTAGCAATCAGCCCCAGCATTTT. Amino acid sequence: CASSFYRGGSNQPQHF.

This rearrangement joins TRBV7-5 to TRBJ1-1. TRBV7-5 is deemed a pseudogene. The CDR3 length is 15 residues. CDR3 amino acids: CVRSPRVTLNTEAFF. The CDR3 DNA sequence: TGTGTCAGAAGCCCCCGGGTGACGCTGAACACTGAAGCTTTCTTT.

The chain couples TRBV14 to TRBJ2-2; 9 bases line up with TRBD2. The germline V gene encodes CDR1 SGHDN and CDR2 FVKESK. The CDR3 sequence is 14 residues long. V lost 0 bases to trimming and J lost 7 bases; unmatched junction nucleotides: 0. The CDR3 DNA reads TGTGCCAGCAGCCAAGAACTAGCGGGCGGGGAGCTGTTTTTT. Its protein product is CASSQELAGGELFF.